This T cell receptor beta chain was profiled in a study of cytomegalovirus exposure and HLA in healthy donors listed by TCRdb under 2017. About the study as a whole: The approximately 710 repertoires of the first cohort and the roughly 120 validation repertoires were produced on the same platform, according to a later analysis. A separate validation cohort of over 95 different subjects was used in addition to the roughly 640-subject first cohort. To predict cytomegalovirus infection status, the study brought together high-throughput TCR immunosequencing, statistical association of individual TCRs with disease status, and machine learning. The study aimed to test whether signatures of past pathogen exposure could be identified by cataloging public T cell receptors.

General conclusions and limits of the study: While some public TCRs were present in many individuals, most TCR sequences turned up only very rarely across donors. In both the original and validation cohorts, the classifier was reported to diagnose cytomegalovirus status with high specificity and sensitivity. The study gave a list of over 150 TCR beta chains associated with cytomegalovirus. Subsequent analysis determined that TCRs grouped into clusters in the first cohort also showed a tendency toward co-occurrence across the roughly 110 validation repertoires, and roughly 94% of cluster scores exceeded 0. All 120 or so repertoires were used to score co-occurrence in the validation cohort in a later analysis, because that analysis had no HLA typing for the cohort. According to the authors, the approach could potentially be generalized to other disease states and immunological phenotypes. In vitro tests confirmed that a few of the cytomegalovirus-associated TCR beta chains recognize cytomegalovirus antigens.

The donors belonged to the validation cohort of about 120 subjects, which was separate from the approximately 680-subject first cohort. The library was prepared using the immunoSEQ multiplex PCR assay. The published analysis was carried out like this. A statistical classification framework was built for diagnosing cytomegalovirus status from the catalog of TCR beta chain sequences. This is the immuneACCESS table as TCRdb keeps it, with only in-frame sequences that have V and J called. A part of the clones is gone; compared with another copy, unresolved V genes explain less than half, and the rest is unexplained. V and J calls plus clone size are reproduced from that table; the DNA served to infer D and trimming. Present in this sample are about 69,000 clones, 96% of which were seen just once. Around 5% of the sample is taken by the ten largest. Regarding this clone: Its recognized antigen is unknown. The record has no base qualities; no much larger clone is one base away.

The sequence was collected from a woman under 30 in good health and CMV-seropositive. Sequencing used PBMCs.

The CDR3 sequence is CATQQGSTDTQYF. Read as DNA, the sequence is TGTGCCACTCAACAGGGTAGCACAGATACGCAGTATTTT. The V gene is TRBV28 and the J gene is TRBJ2-3; tentative D gene TRBD1, with 6 bases matching. Its CDR3 holds 13 amino acids, cysteine through phenylalanine. Kept here is only the CDR3 DNA, which spans 39 bases and is read in frame from base 1. In the germline V gene, CDR1 corresponds to MDHEN and CDR2 to SYDVKM. Trimming costs V 10 bases and J 0 bases, and their ends lie 11 bases apart.